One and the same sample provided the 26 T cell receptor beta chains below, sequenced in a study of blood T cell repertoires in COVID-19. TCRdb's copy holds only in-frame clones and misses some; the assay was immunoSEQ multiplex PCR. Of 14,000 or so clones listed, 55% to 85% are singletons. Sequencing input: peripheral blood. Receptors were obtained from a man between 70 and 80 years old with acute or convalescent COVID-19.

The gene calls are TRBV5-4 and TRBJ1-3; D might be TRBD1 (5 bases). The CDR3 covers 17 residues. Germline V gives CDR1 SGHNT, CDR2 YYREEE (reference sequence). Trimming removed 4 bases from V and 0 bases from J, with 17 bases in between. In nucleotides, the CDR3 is TGTGCCAGCAGCATAGACGGCGTGGGGGGCTCTGGAAACACCATATATTTT. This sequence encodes CASSIDGVGGSGNTIYF.

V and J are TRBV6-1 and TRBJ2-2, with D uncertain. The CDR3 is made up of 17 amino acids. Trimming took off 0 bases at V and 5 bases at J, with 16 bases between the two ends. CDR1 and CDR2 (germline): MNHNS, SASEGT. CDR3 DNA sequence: TGTGCCAGCAGTGAAGCAAACTGGGCCTTGAAAACCGGGGAGCTGTTTTTT. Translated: CASSEANWALKTGELFF.

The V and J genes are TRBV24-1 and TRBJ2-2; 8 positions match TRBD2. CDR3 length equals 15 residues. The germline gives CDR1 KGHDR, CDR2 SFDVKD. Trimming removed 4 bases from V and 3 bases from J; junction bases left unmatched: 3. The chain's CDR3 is CATSETSDHTGELFF. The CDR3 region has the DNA TGTGCCACCAGTGAGACTAGCGATCACACCGGGGAGCTGTTTTTT.

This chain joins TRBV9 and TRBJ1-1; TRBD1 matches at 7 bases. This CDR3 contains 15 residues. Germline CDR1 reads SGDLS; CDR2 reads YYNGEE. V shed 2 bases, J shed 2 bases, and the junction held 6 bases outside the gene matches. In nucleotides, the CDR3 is TGTGCCAGCAGCGTGGGAGCAGGGGGTAACACTGAAGCTTTCTTT. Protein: CASSVGAGGNTEAFF.

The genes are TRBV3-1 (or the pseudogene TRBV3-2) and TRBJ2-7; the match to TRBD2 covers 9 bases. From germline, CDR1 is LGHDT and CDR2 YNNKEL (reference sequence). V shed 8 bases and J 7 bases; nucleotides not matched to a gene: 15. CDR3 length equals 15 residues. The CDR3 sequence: CASPPRAGGPGEQYF. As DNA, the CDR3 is TGTGCCAGCCCCCCTAGGGCGGGAGGGCCGGGTGAGCAGTACTTC.

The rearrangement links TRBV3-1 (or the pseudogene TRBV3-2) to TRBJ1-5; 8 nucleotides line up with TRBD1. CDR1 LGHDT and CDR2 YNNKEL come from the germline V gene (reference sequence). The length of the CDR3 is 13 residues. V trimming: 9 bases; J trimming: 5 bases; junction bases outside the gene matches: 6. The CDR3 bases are TGTGCCAGTCGACAGGGGAGGGATCAGCCCCAGCATTTT. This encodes CASRQGRDQPQHF.

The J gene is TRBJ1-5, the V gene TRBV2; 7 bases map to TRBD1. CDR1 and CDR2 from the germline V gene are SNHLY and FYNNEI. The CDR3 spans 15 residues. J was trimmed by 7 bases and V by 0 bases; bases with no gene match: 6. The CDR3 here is CASSEAGQVGQPQHF. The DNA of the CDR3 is TGTGCCAGCAGTGAAGCAGGACAGGTCGGCCAGCCCCAGCATTTT. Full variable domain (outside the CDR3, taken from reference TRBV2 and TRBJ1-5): EPEVTQTPSHQVTQMGQEVILRCVPISNHLYFYWYRQILGQKVEFLVSFYNNEISEKSEIFDDQFSVERPDGSNFTLKIRSTKLEDSAMYFCASSEAGQVGQPQHFGDGTRLSIL.

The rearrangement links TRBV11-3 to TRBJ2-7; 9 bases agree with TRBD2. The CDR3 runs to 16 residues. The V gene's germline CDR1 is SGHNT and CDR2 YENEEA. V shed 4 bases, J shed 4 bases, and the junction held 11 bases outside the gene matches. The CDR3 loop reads CASSSGYSGRAYEQYF. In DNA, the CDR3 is TGTGCCAGCAGCTCCGGATATAGCGGGAGAGCGTACGAGCAGTACTTC. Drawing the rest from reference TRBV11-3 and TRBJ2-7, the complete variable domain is EAGVVQSPRYKIIEKKQPVAFWCNPISGHNTLYWYLQNLGQGPELLIRYENEEAVDDSQLPKDRFSAERLKGVDSTLKIQPAELGDSAVYLCASSSGYSGRAYEQYFGPGTRLTVT.

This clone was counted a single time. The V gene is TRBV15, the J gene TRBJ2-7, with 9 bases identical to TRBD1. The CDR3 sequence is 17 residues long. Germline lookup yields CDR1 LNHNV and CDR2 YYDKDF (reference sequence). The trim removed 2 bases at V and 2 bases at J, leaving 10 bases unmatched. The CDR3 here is CATSRPSPGTGTYEQYF. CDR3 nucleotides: TGTGCCACCAGCAGACCGAGTCCCGGGACAGGGACCTACGAGCAGTACTTC.

The CDR3 DNA reads as TGTGCCAGCTCACCGTTCTCCGGGGAGACCCAGTACTTC. Protein product: CASSPFSGETQYF. The chain carries TRBV18 and TRBJ2-5; D remains unclear. Germline loops: CDR1 KGHSH, CDR2 LQKENI. The V end lost 3 bases, the J end lost 5 bases, and 10 bases lay between the germline ends. This CDR3 comprises 13 residues.

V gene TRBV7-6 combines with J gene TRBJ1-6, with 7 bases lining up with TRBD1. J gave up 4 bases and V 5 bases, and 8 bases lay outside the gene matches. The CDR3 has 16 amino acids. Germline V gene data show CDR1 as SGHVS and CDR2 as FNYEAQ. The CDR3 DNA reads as TGTGCCAGCAGCGCACAGGGGATCGGGTATAATTCACCCCTCCACTTT. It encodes CASSAQGIGYNSPLHF.

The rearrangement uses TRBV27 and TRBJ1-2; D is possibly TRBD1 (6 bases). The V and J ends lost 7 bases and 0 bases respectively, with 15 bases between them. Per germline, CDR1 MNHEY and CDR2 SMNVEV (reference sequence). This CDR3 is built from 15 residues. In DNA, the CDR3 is TGTGCCAGCAAGGCGGGGGCAAACACTAACTATGGCTACACCTTC. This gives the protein CASKAGANTNYGYTF.

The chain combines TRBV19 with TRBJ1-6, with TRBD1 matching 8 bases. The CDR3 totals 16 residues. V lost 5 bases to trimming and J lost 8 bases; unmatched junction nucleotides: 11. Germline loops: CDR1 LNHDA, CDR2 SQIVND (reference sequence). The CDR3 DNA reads TGTGCCAGTAGTTCCCCACCCGGACAGGGTGATTCACCCCTCCACTTT. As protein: CASSSPPGQGDSPLHF.

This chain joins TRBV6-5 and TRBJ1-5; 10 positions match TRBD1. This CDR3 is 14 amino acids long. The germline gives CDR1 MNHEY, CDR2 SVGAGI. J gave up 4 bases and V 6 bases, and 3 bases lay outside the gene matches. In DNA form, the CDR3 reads TGTGCCAGCAGAAGGGGACAGGGGAATCAGCCCCAGCATTTT. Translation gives CASRRGQGNQPQHF.

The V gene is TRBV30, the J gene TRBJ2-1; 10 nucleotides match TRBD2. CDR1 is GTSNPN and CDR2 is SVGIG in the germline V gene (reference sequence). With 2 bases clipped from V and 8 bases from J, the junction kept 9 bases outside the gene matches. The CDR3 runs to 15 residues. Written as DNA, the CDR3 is TGTGCCTGGAGTTTAGGGCTAGCGGGAGAGTATGAGCAGTTCTTC. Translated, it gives CAWSLGLAGEYEQFF.

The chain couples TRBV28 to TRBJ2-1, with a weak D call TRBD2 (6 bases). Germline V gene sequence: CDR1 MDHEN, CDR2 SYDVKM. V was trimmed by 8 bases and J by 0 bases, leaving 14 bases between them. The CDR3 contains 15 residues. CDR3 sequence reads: CASFSVGSSYNEQFF. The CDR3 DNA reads TGTGCCAGCTTTTCAGTCGGGAGCTCCTACAATGAGCAGTTCTTC.

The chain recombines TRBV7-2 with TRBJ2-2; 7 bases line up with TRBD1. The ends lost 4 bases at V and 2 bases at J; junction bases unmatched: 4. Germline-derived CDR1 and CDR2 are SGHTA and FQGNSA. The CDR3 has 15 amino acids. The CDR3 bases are TGTGCCAGCAGCTCGGGACAGCTTAACACCGGGGAGCTGTTTTTT. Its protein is CASSSGQLNTGELFF.

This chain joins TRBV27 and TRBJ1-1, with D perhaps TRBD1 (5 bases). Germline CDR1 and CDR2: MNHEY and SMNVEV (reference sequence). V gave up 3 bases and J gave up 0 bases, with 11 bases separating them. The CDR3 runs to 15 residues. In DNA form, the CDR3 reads TGTGCCAGCAGTTTTGGGTCAGGGCTGAACACTGAAGCTTTCTTT. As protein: CASSFGSGLNTEAFF.

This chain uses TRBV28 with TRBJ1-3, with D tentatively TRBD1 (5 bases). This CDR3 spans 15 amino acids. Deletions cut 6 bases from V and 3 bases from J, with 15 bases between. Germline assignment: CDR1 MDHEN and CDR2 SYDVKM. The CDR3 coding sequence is TGTGCCAGCAGCCTCCCCCGACAGCTTGGAAACACCATATATTTT. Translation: CASSLPRQLGNTIYF.

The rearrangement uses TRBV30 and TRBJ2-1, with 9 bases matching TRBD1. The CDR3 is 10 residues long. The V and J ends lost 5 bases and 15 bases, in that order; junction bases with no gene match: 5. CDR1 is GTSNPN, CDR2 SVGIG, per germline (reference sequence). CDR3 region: CAWGRGQGFF. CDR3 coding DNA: TGTGCCTGGGGCCGGGGACAGGGGTTCTTC.

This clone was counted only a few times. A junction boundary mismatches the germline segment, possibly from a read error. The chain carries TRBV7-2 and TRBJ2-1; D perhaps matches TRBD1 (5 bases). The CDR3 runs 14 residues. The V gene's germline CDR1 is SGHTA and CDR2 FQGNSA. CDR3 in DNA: TGTGCCACCAGCTACCCAGGGATTTACAATGAGCAGTTCTTC. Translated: CATSYPGIYNEQFF. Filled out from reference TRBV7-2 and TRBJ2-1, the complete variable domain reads GAGVSQSPSNKVTEKGKDVELRCDPISGHTALYWYRQSLGQGLEFLIYFQGNSAPDKSGLPSDRFSAERTGGSVSTLTIQRTQQEDSAVYLCATSYPGIYNEQFFGPGTRLTVL.

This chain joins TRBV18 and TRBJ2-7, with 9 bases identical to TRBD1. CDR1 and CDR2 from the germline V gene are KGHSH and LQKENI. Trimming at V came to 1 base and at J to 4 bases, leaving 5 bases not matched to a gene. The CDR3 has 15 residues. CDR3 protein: CASSPQRQGGYEQYF. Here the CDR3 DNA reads TGTGCCAGCTCACCACAGAGACAGGGGGGGTACGAGCAGTACTTC.

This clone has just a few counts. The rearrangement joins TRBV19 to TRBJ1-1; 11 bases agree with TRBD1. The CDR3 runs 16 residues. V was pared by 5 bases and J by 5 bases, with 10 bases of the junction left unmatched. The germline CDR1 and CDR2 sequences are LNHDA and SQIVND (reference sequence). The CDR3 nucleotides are TGTGCCAGTAGTTGGGGACGGGGGACAGGGGGAACTGAAGCTTTCTTT. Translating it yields CASSWGRGTGGTEAFF.

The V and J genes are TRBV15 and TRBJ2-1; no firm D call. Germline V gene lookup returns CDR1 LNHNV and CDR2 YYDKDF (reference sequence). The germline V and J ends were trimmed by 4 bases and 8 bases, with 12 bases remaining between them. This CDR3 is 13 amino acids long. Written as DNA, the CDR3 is TGTGCCACCAGCACGGGTTCAGAGGATGAGCAGTTCTTC. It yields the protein CATSTGSEDEQFF.

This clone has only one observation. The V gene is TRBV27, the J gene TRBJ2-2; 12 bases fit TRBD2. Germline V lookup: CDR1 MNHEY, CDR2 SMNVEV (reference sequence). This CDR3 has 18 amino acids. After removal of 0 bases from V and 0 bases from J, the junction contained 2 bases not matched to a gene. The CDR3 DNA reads TGTGCCAGCAGTTTATCCCGACTAGCGGGGGCGAACACCGGGGAGCTGTTTTTT. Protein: CASSLSRLAGANTGELFF.

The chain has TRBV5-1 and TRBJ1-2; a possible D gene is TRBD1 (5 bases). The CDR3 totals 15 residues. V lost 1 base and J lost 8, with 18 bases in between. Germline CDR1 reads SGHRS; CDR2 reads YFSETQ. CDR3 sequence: CASSLNQGAGGGYTF. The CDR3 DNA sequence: TGCGCCAGCAGCTTGAATCAGGGCGCAGGAGGGGGCTACACCTTC.